This record covers a single TCR beta chain. Profiled with immunoSEQ multiplex PCR; TCRdb holds only in-frame clones, not every one. The sample shows about 88,000 clones, less than 90% of them seen only once. CDR3 size: 16 residues. The ends lost 3 bases at V and 4 bases at J; junction bases unmatched: 10. Germline CDR1 and CDR2: LNHDA and SQIVND (reference sequence). These data originate in a study of T cell responses to AZD1222 COVID-19 vaccine. This receptor was taken from an adult in good health. The sample in question was peripheral blood, obtained on day 0 of AZD1222 vaccination. The V gene is TRBV19, the J gene TRBJ1-2, with TRBD1 matching 8 bases. The CDR3, as DNA: TGTGCCAGTAGTATGCCTTCCGGACAGGGAGGCTATGGCTACACCTTC. Translated, it gives CASSMPSGQGGYGYTF.